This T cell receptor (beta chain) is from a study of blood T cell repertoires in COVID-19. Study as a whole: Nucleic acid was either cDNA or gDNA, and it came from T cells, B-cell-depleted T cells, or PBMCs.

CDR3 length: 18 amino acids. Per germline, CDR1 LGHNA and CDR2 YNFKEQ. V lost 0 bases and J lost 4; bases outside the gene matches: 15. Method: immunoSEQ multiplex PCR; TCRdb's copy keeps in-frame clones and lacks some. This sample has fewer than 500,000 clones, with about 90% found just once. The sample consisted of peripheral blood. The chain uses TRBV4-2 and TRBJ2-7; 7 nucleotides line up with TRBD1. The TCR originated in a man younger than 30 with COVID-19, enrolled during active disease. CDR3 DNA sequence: TGTGCCAGCAGCCAAGATACCGTCGGGACAGACGGTAGGTACGAGCAGTACTTC. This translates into CASSQDTVGTDGRYEQYF.